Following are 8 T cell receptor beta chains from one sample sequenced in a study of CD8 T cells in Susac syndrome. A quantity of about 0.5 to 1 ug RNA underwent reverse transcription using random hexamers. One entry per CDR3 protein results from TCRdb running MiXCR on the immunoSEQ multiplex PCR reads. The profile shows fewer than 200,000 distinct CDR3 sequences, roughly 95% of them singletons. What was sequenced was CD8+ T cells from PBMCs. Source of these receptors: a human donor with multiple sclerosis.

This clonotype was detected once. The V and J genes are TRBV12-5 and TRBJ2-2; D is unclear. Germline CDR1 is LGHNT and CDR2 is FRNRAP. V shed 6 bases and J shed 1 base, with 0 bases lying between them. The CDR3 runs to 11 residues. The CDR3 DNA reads TGTGCTAGTGGGAACACCGGGGAGCTGTTTTTT. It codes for CASGNTGELFF.

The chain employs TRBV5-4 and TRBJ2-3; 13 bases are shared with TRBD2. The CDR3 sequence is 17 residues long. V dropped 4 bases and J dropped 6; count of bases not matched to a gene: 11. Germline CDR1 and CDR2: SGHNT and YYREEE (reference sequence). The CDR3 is CASSNPGLAGFRDTQYF. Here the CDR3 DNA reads TGTGCCAGCAGCAATCCGGGACTAGCGGGGTTCCGGGATACGCAGTATTTT.

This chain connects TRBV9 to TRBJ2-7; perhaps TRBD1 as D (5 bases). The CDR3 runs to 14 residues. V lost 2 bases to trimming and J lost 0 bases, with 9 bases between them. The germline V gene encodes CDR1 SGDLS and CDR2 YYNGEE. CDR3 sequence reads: CASSVDRSSYEQYF. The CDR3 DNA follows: TGTGCCAGCAGCGTTGACAGAAGCTCCTACGAGCAGTACTTC. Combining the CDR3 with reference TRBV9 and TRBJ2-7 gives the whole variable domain DSGVTQTPKHLITATGQRVTLRCSPRSGDLSVYWYQQSLDQGLQFLIQYYNGEERAKGNILERFSAQQFPDLHSELNLSSLELGDSALYFCASSVDRSSYEQYFGPGTRLTVT.

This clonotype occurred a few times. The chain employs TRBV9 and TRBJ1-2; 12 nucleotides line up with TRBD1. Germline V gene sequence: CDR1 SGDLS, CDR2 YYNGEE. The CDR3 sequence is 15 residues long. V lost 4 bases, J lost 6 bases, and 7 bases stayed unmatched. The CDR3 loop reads CASSFRDRGLDGYTF. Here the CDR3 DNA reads TGTGCCAGCAGCTTTAGGGACAGGGGGCTGGATGGCTACACCTTC.

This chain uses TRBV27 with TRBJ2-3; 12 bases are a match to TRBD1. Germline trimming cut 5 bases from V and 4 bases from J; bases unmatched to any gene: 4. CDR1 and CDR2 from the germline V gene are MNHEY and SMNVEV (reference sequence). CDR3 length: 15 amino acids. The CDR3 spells CASSPRDRGPDTQYF. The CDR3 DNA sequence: TGTGCCAGCAGTCCCCGGGACAGGGGGCCAGATACGCAGTATTTT.

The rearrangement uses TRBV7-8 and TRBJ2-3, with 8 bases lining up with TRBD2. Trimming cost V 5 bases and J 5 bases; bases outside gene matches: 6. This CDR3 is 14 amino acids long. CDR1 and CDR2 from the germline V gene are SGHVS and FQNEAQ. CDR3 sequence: CASSQGLAGDTQYF. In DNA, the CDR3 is TGTGCCAGCAGCCAGGGGCTAGCGGGAGATACGCAGTATTTT.

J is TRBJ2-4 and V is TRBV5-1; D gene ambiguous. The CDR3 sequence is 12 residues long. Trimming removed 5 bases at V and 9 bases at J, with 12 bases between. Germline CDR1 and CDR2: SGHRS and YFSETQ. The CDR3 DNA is TGCGCCAGCAGTAGTGACATGGCCATTCAGTACTTC. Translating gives CASSSDMAIQYF. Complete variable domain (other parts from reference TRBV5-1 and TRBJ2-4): KAGVTQTPRYLIKTRGQQVTLSCSPISGHRSVSWYQQTPGQGLQFLFEYFSETQRNKGNFPGRFSGRQFSNSRSEMNVSTLELGDSALYLCASSSDMAIQYFGAGTRLSVL.

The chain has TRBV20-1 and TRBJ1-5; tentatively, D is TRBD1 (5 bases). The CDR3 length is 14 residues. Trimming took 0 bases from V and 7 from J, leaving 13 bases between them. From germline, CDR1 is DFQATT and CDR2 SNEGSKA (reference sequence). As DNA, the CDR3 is TGCAGTGCTAGAGATATGACGGGGCGGCAGCCCCAGCATTTT. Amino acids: CSARDMTGRQPQHF.